The 20 T cell receptor beta chains below all came from one sample that was sequenced in a study of graft-versus-host responses after intestinal transplantation. Sequencing used immunoSEQ multiplex PCR; TCRdb keeps in-frame clones, though not all of them. The table has 96,000 or so clones, 90% to 95% seen once. These receptors have no known antigen. The specimen comprised unstimulated CD4+ T cells sorted from spleen or lymph node cells, sampled before intestinal transplant. These TCRs come from a human donor who received an intestinal transplant.

The chain links TRBV5-1 to TRBJ1-4; 7 bases match TRBD1. CDR3 length: 14 amino acids. CDR1 and CDR2 (germline): SGHRS, YFSETQ. V was pared by 5 bases and J by 5 bases, with 6 bases of the junction left unmatched. CDR3 sequence (DNA): TGCGCCAGCAGGTTAGGGGGCGCGAATGAAAAACTGTTTTTT. It translates to CASRLGGANEKLFF.

There are a few counts of this clone. This chain uses TRBV10-1 with TRBJ2-4, with D tentatively TRBD2 (5 bases). Trimming removed 8 bases at V and 2 bases at J, with 13 bases between. The length of the CDR3 is 14 residues. Germline CDR1 and CDR2: WNHNN and SYGVQD (reference sequence). The CDR3 loop is CASSHGETKNIQYF. The CDR3 nucleotides read TGCGCCAGCTCTCACGGGGAAACCAAAAACATTCAGTACTTC.

This clone appeared a single time. The chain joins TRBV19 to TRBJ2-3; 9 nucleotides agree with TRBD1. The CDR3 has 16 residues. Losses at the gene ends were 5 bases for V and 3 bases for J; bases not matched to a gene: 9. Germline V lookup: CDR1 LNHDA, CDR2 SQIVND (reference sequence). The CDR3 protein is CASSATGGVRTDTQYF. CDR3 in DNA: TGTGCCAGTAGTGCTACAGGGGGCGTTAGGACAGATACGCAGTATTTT.

This rearrangement joins TRBV7-6 to TRBJ2-5; 9 bases agree with TRBD2. Germline loops: CDR1 SGHVS, CDR2 FNYEAQ. CDR3 length: 17 amino acids. The V segment lost 5 bases and the J segment 5 bases; nucleotides outside the gene matches: 15. The CDR3 bases are TGTGCCAGCAGCCCAGTTAGTCCAGCGGGAGGAGGGGAGACCCAGTACTTC. Translating it yields CASSPVSPAGGGETQYF.

V gene TRBV27 combines with J gene TRBJ1-5; 8 positions agree with TRBD1. CDR3 length: 14 residues. Germline loops: CDR1 MNHEY, CDR2 SMNVEV (reference sequence). The ends lost 6 bases at V and 7 bases at J; junction bases unmatched: 8. CDR3: CASSWTGNGQPQHF. DNA of the CDR3: TGTGCCAGCAGCTGGACAGGGAACGGGCAGCCCCAGCATTTT.

The chain is built from TRBV7-8 and TRBJ1-3, with D unclear. Trimming stripped 3 bases from V and 4 bases from J, with 4 bases between. Germline CDR1 is SGHVS and CDR2 is FQNEAQ. There are 12 residues in the CDR3. The CDR3 DNA is TGTGCCAGCAGCTTGGAGGGAAACACCATATATTTT. Translated, it gives CASSLEGNTIYF.

This clone was seen more than once but under ten times. The chain carries TRBV10-1 and TRBJ2-1; the D is unclear. The length of the CDR3 is 18 residues. The ends were cut back, 4 bases at V and 4 bases at J, with 23 bases in the middle. Germline V gene lookup returns CDR1 WNHNN and CDR2 SYGVQD (reference sequence). CDR3 in amino acids: CASSGGGVLRQTYNEQFF. CDR3 coding DNA: TGCGCCAGCAGTGGCGGCGGTGTTTTGAGGCAGACTTACAATGAGCAGTTCTTC.

The chain couples TRBV7-9 to TRBJ1-2; perhaps TRBD1 as D (6 bases). Germline V CDR1 and CDR2: SEHNR, FQNEAQ (reference sequence). Trimming pared 0 bases from V and 10 bases from J, leaving 15 bases between. This CDR3 is built from 14 residues. CDR3 sequence: CASSLAGGANDYTF. CDR3 coding DNA: TGTGCCAGCAGCTTAGCCGGGGGGGCCAATGACTACACCTTC. Drawing the rest from reference TRBV7-9 and TRBJ1-2, the complete variable domain is DTGVSQNPRHKITKRGQNVTFRCDPISEHNRLYWYRQTLGQGPEFLTYFQNEAQLEKSRLLSDRFSAERPKGSFSTLEIQRTEQGDSAMYLCASSLAGGANDYTFGSGTRLTVV.

The chain uses TRBV9 and TRBJ2-3, with D hard to call. With 0 bases removed from V and 0 bases from J, the gap between germline ends came to 5 bases. Germline CDR1 SGDLS, CDR2 YYNGEE. The CDR3 consists of 14 residues. DNA of the CDR3: TGTGCCAGCAGCGTAGCGAGTAGCACAGATACGCAGTATTTT. Encoded protein: CASSVASSTDTQYF.

The chain combines TRBV2 with TRBJ2-1; unclear D gene. CDR1 and CDR2 from the germline V gene are SNHLY and FYNNEI. CDR3 length: 13 amino acids. The germline V and J ends were trimmed by 4 bases and 4 bases, with 8 bases remaining between them. The chain's CDR3 is CASSVRRYNEQFF. The CDR3 DNA sequence: TGTGCCAGCAGTGTTAGGCGGTACAATGAGCAGTTCTTC.

This chain connects TRBV7-9 to TRBJ1-6, with D perhaps TRBD1 (6 bases). The germline gives CDR1 SEHNR, CDR2 FQNEAQ (reference sequence). The CDR3 totals 16 residues. Trimming removed 1 base at V and 9 bases at J, with 16 bases between. CDR3 DNA sequence: TGTGCCAGCAGCTTAGAAGGGACACTTCAAAGTTCACCCCTCCACTTT. It specifies CASSLEGTLQSSPLHF.

This chain uses TRBV6-1 with TRBJ1-5; 9 positions agree with TRBD1. Germline-derived CDR1 and CDR2 are MNHNS and SASEGT. V dropped 4 bases and J dropped 10; count of bases not matched to a gene: 11. This CDR3 contains 15 residues. CDR3 DNA sequence: TGTGCCAGCAGTGGCAACTGGGGACAGGGCGAACCCCAGCATTTT. Protein sequence: CASSGNWGQGEPQHF.

This clone has more than one count but fewer than ten. The V call is TRBV19, the J call TRBJ2-7, with TRBD1 as a possible D gene (5 bases). Trimming stripped 5 bases from V and 4 bases from J, with 12 bases between. The CDR3 runs 13 residues. Germline V lookup: CDR1 LNHDA, CDR2 SQIVND (reference sequence). Written as DNA, the CDR3 is TGTGCCAGTAGTCGGACAAGTTTTTACGAGCAGTACTTC. Protein product: CASSRTSFYEQYF.

V gene TRBV19 combines with J gene TRBJ1-4; TRBD1 matches 8 bases. The trim removed 6 bases at V and 6 bases at J, leaving 6 bases unmatched. Germline V gene lookup returns CDR1 LNHDA and CDR2 SQIVND (reference sequence). The CDR3 is made up of 14 amino acids. CDR3 amino acids: CASRYGTGDEKLFF. The CDR3 region has the DNA TGTGCCAGTAGGTACGGGACAGGAGATGAAAAACTGTTTTTT.

The rearrangement uses TRBV9 and TRBJ2-5; TRBD2 might be the D (7 bases). Trimming pared 4 bases from V and 2 bases from J, leaving 15 bases between. This CDR3 spans 15 amino acids. The germline gives CDR1 SGDLS, CDR2 YYNGEE. The CDR3 reads CASSPRGDTQETQYF. In nucleotides, the CDR3 is TGTGCCAGCAGCCCCCGGGGGGACACTCAAGAGACCCAGTACTTC.

The chain is built from TRBV2 and TRBJ1-1; possible D gene TRBD1, 6 bases. Trimming took 4 bases from V and 1 from J, leaving 7 bases between them. Germline CDR1 and CDR2: SNHLY and FYNNEI. This CDR3 contains 13 residues. The CDR3 loop is CASSGQANTEAFF. DNA for the CDR3: TGTGCCAGCAGTGGACAGGCGAACACTGAAGCTTTCTTT. Looking up the rest from reference TRBV2 and TRBJ1-1 gives the full variable domain: EPEVTQTPSHQVTQMGQEVILRCVPISNHLYFYWYRQILGQKVEFLVSFYNNEISEKSEIFDDQFSVERPDGSNFTLKIRSTKLEDSAMYFCASSGQANTEAFFGQGTRLTVV.

V usage is TRBV5-6 and J usage is TRBJ2-7; 7 bases fit TRBD1. V trimming: 0 bases; J trimming: 3 bases; junction bases outside the gene matches: 6. The germline V gene has CDR1 SGHDT and CDR2 YYEEEE. CDR3 length: 15 residues. Written as DNA, the CDR3 is TGTGCCAGCAGCTTGGGACAGGGTATAGGCTACGAGCAGTACTTC. The encoded protein is CASSLGQGIGYEQYF. Variable domain in full (rest from reference TRBV5-6 and TRBJ2-7): DAGVTQSPTHLIKTRGQQVTLRCSPKSGHDTVSWYQQALGQGPQFIFQYYEEEERQRGNFPDRFSGHQFPNYSSELNVNALLLGDSALYLCASSLGQGIGYEQYFGPGTRLTVT.

This clone was seen more than once but under ten times. The chain recombines TRBV2 with TRBJ1-4; no definite D call. The length of the CDR3 is 14 residues. CDR1 and CDR2 from the germline V gene are SNHLY and FYNNEI. Deletions cut 7 bases from V and 5 bases from J, with 14 bases between. The CDR3 protein is CASKPRRLNEKLFF. Here the CDR3 DNA reads TGTGCCAGCAAGCCCCGGAGACTAAATGAAAAACTGTTTTTT.

This chain uses TRBV30 with TRBJ2-1; 11 positions match TRBD2. V lost 5 bases to trimming and J lost 5 bases; unmatched junction nucleotides: 5. Germline CDR1 is GTSNPN and CDR2 is SVGIG (reference sequence). This CDR3 region has 14 residues. The CDR3 bases are TGTGCCTGGCGGACTAGCGGGCTTCACAATGAGCAGTTCTTC. Translation: CAWRTSGLHNEQFF.

V is TRBV6-5 and J is TRBJ2-7, with D tentatively TRBD1 (5 bases). Per germline, CDR1 MNHEY and CDR2 SVGAGI. With 6 bases removed from V and 6 bases from J, the gap between germline ends came to 9 bases. CDR3 length: 11 amino acids. The CDR3 reads CASSRRGEQYF. The CDR3 nucleotides read TGTGCCAGCAGCCGAAGGGGCGAGCAGTACTTC.